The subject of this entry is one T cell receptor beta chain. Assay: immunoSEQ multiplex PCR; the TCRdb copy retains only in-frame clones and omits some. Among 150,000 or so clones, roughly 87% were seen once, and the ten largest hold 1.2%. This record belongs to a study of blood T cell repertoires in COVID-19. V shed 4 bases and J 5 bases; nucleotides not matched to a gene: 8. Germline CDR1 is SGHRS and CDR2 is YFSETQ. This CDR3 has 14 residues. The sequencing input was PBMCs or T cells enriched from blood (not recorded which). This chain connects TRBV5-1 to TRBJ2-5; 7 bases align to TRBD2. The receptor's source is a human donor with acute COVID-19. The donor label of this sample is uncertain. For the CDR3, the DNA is TGCGCCAGCAGCCCAGGACTAGATCGGGAGACCCAGTACTTC. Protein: CASSPGLDRETQYF.